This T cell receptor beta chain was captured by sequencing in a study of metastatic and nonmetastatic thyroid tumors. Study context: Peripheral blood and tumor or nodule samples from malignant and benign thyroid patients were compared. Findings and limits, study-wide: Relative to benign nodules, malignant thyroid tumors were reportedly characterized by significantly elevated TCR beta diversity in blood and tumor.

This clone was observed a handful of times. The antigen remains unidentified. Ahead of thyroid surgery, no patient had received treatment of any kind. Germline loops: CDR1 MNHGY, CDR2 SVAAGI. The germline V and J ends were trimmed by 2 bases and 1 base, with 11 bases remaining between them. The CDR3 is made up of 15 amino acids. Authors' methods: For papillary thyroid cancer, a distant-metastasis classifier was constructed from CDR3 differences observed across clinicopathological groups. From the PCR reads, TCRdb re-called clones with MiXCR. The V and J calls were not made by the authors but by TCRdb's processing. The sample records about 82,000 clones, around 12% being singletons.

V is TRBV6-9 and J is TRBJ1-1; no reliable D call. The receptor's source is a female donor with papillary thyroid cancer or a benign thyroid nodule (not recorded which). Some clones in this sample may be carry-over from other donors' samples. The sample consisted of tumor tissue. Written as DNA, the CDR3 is TGTGCCAGCAGTTATAAGGTCTCAAAGAACACTGAAGCTTTCTTT. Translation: CASSYKVSKNTEAFF.